The sequence of this TCR beta chain was determined in a study of blood T cell repertoires in COVID-19. In germline, CDR1 is SGHRS, CDR2 YFSETQ. The J segment lost 0 bases and the V segment lost 0 bases, leaving 9 bases of the junction unmatched. The CDR3 totals 17 residues. The table came from immunoSEQ multiplex PCR; TCRdb's copy has only in-frame clones and leaves some out. Seen here are 350,000 to 500,000 clones, around nine tenths observed once, and the top ten hold 1.4%. The source material was PBMCs or T cells enriched from blood (not recorded which). The chain joins TRBV5-1 to TRBJ2-7; 7 bases agree with TRBD2. This clonotype was obtained from a woman aged 18-35 years who had been exposed to COVID-19. The CDR3 protein is CASSLGSNPSGSYEQYF. CDR3 nucleotides: TGCGCCAGCAGCTTGGGATCGAACCCTAGCGGCTCCTACGAGCAGTACTTC.